This record looks at one T cell receptor beta chain sequence and its context. The data are from a study of cytotoxic CD8 clonotypes in ibrutinib-treated CLL. Overall study context: Samples averaged 255,043 productive templates and some 96,000 productive rearrangements.

Around 1.8 micrograms of genomic DNA came from cryopreserved PBMCs for TCR beta libraries. Libraries were prepared by immunoSEQ multiplex PCR; TCRdb keeps only in-frame clonotypes and omits some of them. This table has about 180,000 clones, approximately 80% appearing once. Sequencing used PBMCs, obtained after 24 months of ibrutinib treatment. The receptor was derived from a human donor with chronic lymphocytic leukemia.

CDR3 sequence: CASSETASGNTIYF. The CDR3 DNA sequence: TGCGCCAGCAGTGAAACAGCCTCTGGAAACACCATATATTTT. This rearrangement joins TRBV10-1 to TRBJ1-3, with D unresolved. Trimming left V 3 bases short and J 0 bases short, with 6 bases between. Germline-derived CDR1 and CDR2 are WNHNN and SYGVQD (reference sequence). The CDR3 spans 14 residues.